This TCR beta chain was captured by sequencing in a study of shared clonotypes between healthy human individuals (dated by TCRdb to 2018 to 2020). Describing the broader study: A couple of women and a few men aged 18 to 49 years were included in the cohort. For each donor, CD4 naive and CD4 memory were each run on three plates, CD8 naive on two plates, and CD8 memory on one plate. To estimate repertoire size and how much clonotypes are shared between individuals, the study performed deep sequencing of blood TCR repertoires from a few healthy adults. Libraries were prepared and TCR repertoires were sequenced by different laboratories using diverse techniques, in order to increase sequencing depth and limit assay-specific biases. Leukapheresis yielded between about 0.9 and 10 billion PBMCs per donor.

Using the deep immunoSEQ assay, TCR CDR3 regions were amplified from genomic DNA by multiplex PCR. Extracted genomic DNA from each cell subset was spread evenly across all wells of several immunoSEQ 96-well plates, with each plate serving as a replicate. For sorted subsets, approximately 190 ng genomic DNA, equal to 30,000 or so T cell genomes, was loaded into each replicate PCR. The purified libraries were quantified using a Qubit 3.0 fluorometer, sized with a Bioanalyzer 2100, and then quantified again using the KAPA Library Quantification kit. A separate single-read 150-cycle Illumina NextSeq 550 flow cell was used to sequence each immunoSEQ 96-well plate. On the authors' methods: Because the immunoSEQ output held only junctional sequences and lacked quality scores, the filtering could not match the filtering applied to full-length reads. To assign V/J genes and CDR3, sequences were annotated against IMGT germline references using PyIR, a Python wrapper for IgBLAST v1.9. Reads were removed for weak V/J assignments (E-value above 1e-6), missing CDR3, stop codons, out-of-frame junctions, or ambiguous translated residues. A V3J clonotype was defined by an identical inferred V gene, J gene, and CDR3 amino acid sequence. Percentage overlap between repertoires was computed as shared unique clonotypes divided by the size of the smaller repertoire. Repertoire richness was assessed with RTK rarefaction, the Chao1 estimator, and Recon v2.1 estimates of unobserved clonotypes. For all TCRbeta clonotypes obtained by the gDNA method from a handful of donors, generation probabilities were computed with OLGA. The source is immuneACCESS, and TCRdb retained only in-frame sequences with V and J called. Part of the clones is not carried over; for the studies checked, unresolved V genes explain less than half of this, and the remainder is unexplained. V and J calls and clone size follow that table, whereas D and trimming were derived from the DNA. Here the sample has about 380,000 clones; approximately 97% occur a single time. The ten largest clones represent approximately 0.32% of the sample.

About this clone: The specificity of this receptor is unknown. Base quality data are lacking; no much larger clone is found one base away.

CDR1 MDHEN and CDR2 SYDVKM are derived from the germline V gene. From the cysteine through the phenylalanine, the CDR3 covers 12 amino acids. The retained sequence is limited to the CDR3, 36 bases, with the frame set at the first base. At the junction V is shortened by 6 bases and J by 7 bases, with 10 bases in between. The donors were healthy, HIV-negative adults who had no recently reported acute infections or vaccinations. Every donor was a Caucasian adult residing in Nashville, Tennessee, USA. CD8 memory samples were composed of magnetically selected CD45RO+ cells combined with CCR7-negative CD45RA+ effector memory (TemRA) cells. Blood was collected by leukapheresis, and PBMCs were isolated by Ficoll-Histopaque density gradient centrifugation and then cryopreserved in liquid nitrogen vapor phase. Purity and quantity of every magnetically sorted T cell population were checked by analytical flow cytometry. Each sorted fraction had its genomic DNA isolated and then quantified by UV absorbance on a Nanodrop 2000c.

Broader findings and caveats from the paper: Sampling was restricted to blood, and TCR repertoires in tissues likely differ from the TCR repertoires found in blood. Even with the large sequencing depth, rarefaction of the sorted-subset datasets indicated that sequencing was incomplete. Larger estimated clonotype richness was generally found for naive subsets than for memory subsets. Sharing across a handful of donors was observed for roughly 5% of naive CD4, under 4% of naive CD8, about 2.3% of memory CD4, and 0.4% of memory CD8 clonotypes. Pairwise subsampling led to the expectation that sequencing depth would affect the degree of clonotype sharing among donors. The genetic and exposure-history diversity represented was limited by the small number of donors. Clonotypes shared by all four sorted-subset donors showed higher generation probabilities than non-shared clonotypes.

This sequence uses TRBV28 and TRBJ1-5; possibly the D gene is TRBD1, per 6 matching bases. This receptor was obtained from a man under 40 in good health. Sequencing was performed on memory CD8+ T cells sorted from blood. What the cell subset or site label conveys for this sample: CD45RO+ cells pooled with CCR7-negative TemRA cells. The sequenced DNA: TGTGCCAGCAGAGCACAGGGCCAGCCCCAGCATTTT. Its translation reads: CASRAQGQPQHF.